The entry that follows covers one T cell receptor beta chain sequence. Its antigen specificity is not known. The input lacks base qualities; no much larger clone sits a single base away. The donors were around 39 Caucasian individuals from Russia, aged roughly 6 to 100 years, who were systemically healthy. Approximately 9.3 milliliters of peripheral blood were drawn from each donor into EDTA-treated Vacutainer tubes. Ficoll-Paque density-gradient centrifugation was used to isolate PBMCs, with at least 7 million per sample. Trizol reagent was used to extract total RNA from PBMCs, with at least 5 micrograms per sample. For every donor, flow cytometry on a PBMC aliquot measured the percentage of naive CD45RAhigh/CD27high T cells. The sample belongs to a study of blood T cells in healthy people across ages (dated by TCRdb to about 2015). Study-wide context: In model experiments, roughly one uniquely barcoded TCR beta cDNA molecule per two T cells was captured by template switching. Age-related changes in TCR beta repertoire diversity were measured in the study by deep sequencing normalized with unique cDNA molecular identifiers. Four age groups were formed from the donors: young (average approximately 15 years), middle-aged (roughly 38), aged (roughly 56) and long-lived (around 80). To avoid experimental bias, donors of different ages were spread randomly across the sequencing lanes. For two donors (one aged 18 to 30 and one aged 80 or older), the study analyzed two additional independent replicas of 1 million unique cDNA reads from the same blood draw.

Broad study findings and their caveats: The long-lived group showed more naive CD4+ T cells, fewer expanded clones and increased TCR diversity than the aged group, suggesting age selection. Observed TCR beta diversity per million T cells fell roughly linearly with age, and a significant reduction was already apparent by age around 40. Because profiling used bulk unsorted PBMCs, naive and antigen-experienced compartments could not be compared conclusively. Because the CMV infection status of the donors was unknown, age-related changes in expanded clonotypes may potentially have been confounded. The percentage of naive T cells measured by flow cytometry correlated strongly with observed TCR beta diversity. Estimates of total diversity based on one million sequenced T cells were considered lower bounds and underestimates.

The germline V gene specifies SGHAT as CDR1 and FQNNGV as CDR2. The CDR3 goes from the cysteine to the phenylalanine over 16 residues. Only the CDR3 DNA stays, 48 bases, in frame from base 1. The germline ends are 12 bases apart after V is trimmed by 2 bases and J by 0 bases. Receptor libraries were prepared by 5' RACE. The reads were generated on an Illumina HiSeq 2500. A second roughly 6 to 12 cycle PCR used a sample-barcoded 5' primer and a J-beta primer mix. A unique molecular identifier was introduced onto each TCR beta cDNA molecule by a template-switch 5' adaptor carrying 12 random nucleotides. At least 2.5 million CDR3-containing paired-end reads were obtained from each sample. All of the RNA was converted into first-strand cDNA using the Mint cDNA synthesis kit, with a TRBC-specific oligonucleotide serving as the primer. Following uracil-DNA glycosylase treatment, a first 18-cycle PCR with universal primers M1SS and BC2_uni_R was performed on all cDNA. Processing in the source paper ran as follows. Normalization of each sample was performed by random selection of 1 million high-quality reads, each carrying a distinct molecular identifier. Reads sharing molecular identifiers were discarded rather than binned into consensus sequences. MiTCR, run with a Q25 quality threshold and the strictest error-elimination algorithm, handled CDR3 identification, clonotype clustering and error correction. A nonparametric unseen species model using Euler transformation provided a lower-bound estimate of total TCR beta diversity. Through fastp at Q25 and MiXCR, TCRdb rebuilt clones from the public reads, retaining in-frame beta chains. Identical CDR3 protein sequences are pooled into one entry, listed with their most common genes and DNA. The V and J calls and clone size are TCRdb's, not the authors'. The table for this sample lists about 1.8 million distinct CDR3 sequences; 40% to 55% of them were counted only once. The ten largest clones take up more than 2% of the sample.

Recombination linked TRBV11-2 to TRBJ2-3, with the D gene too uncertain to name. The receptor was isolated from a woman aged 40 to 50 in good health. Material: blood. CDR3 protein: CASSLFAAVSTDTQYF. The DNA reads TGTGCCAGCAGCTTATTTGCGGCGGTAAGCACAGATACGCAGTATTTT.